The clone carrying this T cell receptor beta chain was found many times. What it binds is unknown. The data belong to a study of T cell repertoires in cytomegalovirus infection. Across the whole study: CMV infection and matching HLA type were both indicated by public TCR beta signatures. Study-wide results and caveats: Dominating the ex vivo response were HLA-C-restricted CMV-specific TCR beta clonotypes. The study identified carriers of CMV plus the relevant HLA from cumulative public TCR beta family frequency.

One entry per CDR3 protein results from TCRdb running MiXCR on the reads. The profile shows approximately 89,000 distinct CDR3 sequences, about 24% of them singletons. This clonotype originated in a human donor in good health (CMV status not recorded). Some clones in this sample may be carry-over from other donors' samples. Sequencing used CD8+ T cells from cultured PBMCs, obtained from culture after CMV antigen stimulation.

The CDR3 is CATSDQRSYNEQFF. The CDR3 DNA follows: TGTGCCACCAGTGATCAACGCTCCTACAATGAGCAGTTCTTC. This rearrangement joins TRBV24-1 to TRBJ2-1; D uncertain. The CDR3 is made up of 14 amino acids. With 3 bases removed from V and 0 bases from J, the gap between germline ends came to 5 bases. The germline V gene encodes CDR1 KGHDR and CDR2 SFDVKD.